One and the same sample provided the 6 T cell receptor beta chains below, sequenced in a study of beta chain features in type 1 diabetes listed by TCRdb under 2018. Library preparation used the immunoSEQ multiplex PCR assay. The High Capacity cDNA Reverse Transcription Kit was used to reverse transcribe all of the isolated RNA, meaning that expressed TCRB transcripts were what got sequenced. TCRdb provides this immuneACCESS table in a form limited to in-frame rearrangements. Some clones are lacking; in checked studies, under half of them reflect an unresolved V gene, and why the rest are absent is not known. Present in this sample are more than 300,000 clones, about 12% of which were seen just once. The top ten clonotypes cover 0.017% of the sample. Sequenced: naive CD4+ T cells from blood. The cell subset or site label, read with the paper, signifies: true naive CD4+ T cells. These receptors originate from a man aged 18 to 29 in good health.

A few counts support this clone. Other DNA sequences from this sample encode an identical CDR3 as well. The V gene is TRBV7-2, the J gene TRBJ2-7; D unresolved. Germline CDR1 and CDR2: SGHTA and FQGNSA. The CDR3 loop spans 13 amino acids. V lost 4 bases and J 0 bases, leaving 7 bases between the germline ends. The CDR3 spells CASSSRNSYEQYF. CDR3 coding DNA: TGTGCCAGCAGCTCTAGAAACTCCTACGAGCAGTACTTC.

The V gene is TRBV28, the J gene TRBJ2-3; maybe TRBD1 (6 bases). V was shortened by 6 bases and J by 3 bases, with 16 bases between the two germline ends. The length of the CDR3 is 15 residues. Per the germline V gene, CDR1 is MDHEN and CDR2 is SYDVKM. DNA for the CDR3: TGTGCCAGCAGGGGGAACCTGGGGGCGACAGATACGCAGTATTTT. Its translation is CASRGNLGATDTQYF.

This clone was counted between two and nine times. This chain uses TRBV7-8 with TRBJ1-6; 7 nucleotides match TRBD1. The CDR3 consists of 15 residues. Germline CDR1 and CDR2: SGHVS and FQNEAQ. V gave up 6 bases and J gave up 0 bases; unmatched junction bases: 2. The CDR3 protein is CASRGQSSYNSPLHF. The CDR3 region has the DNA TGTGCCAGCAGGGGACAGAGCTCCTATAATTCACCCCTCCACTTT.

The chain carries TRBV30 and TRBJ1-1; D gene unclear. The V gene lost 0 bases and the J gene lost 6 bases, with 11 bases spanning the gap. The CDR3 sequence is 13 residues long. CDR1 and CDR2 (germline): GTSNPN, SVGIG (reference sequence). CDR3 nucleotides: TGTGCCTGGAGTGTACTACCCACCGCTGAAGCTTTCTTT. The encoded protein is CAWSVLPTAEAFF.

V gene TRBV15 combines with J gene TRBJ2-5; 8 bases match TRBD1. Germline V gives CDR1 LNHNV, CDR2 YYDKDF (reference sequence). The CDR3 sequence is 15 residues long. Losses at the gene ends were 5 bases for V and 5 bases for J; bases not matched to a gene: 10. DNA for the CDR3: TGTGCCACCAGCGGCCGGGACAGGCCATGGGAGACCCAGTACTTC. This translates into CATSGRDRPWETQYF. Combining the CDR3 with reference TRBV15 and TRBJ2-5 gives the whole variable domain DAMVIQNPRYQVTQFGKPVTLSCSQTLNHNVMYWYQQKSSQAPKLLFHYYDKDFNNEADTPDNFQSRRPNTSFCFLDIRSPGLGDTAMYLCATSGRDRPWETQYFGPGTRLLVL.

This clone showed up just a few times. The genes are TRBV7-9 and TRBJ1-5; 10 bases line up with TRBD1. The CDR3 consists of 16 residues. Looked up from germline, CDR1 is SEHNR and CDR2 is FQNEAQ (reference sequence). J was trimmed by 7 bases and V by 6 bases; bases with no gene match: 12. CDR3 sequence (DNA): TGTGCCAGCAGTCGGAGTAGACAGGGGGCAAAACAGCCCCAGCATTTT. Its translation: CASSRSRQGAKQPQHF.